Below, 15 T cell receptor beta chains from the same sample are listed, as sequenced in a study of PD-L1 blockade in urothelial cancer. As for time point: peripheral blood 6 weeks after treatment start. Assay: immunoSEQ multiplex PCR; the TCRdb copy retains only in-frame clones and omits some. The table includes fewer than 90,000 clones, 80% to 95% detected once. The sequencing here drew on PBMCs, taken around atezolizumab (anti-PD-L1) treatment. The source is a woman at least 80 years old with urothelial cancer.

J is TRBJ1-1 and V is TRBV5-4; the match to TRBD1 covers 7 bases. There are 14 residues in the CDR3. Trimming at V came to 4 bases and at J to 0 bases, leaving 3 bases not matched to a gene. From germline, CDR1 is SGHNT and CDR2 YYREEE (reference sequence). The CDR3 is CASSLTGMNTEAFF. The CDR3 DNA is TGTGCCAGCAGCCTGACAGGGATGAACACTGAAGCTTTCTTT.

The J gene is TRBJ1-2, the V gene TRBV5-1; 8 bases align to TRBD1. The CDR3 sequence is 16 residues long. V shed 3 bases, J shed 5 bases, and the junction held 12 bases outside the gene matches. Germline V gives CDR1 SGHRS, CDR2 YFSETQ. Written as DNA, the CDR3 is TGCGCCAGCAGCTCAGAAACAGGACAGGGAAGGTATGGCTACACCTTC. Translating gives CASSSETGQGRYGYTF. Full variable domain (outside the CDR3, taken from reference TRBV5-1 and TRBJ1-2): KAGVTQTPRYLIKTRGQQVTLSCSPISGHRSVSWYQQTPGQGLQFLFEYFSETQRNKGNFPGRFSGRQFSNSRSEMNVSTLELGDSALYLCASSSETGQGRYGYTFGSGTRLTVV.

The rearrangement joins TRBV7-9 to TRBJ2-3; TRBD2 might be the D (5 bases). V was cut by 5 bases and J by 8 bases, with 11 bases left in between. Germline CDR1 and CDR2: SEHNR and FQNEAQ (reference sequence). CDR3 length: 12 residues. The CDR3 reads CASSPDLGTQYF. The CDR3 bases are TGTGCCAGCAGCCCGGACTTGGGTACGCAGTATTTT.

The V gene is TRBV5-1, the J gene TRBJ2-3; TRBD2 matches at 12 bases. Germline V lookup: CDR1 SGHRS, CDR2 YFSETQ. J was trimmed by 1 base and V by 0 bases; bases with no gene match: 9. CDR3 length: 19 amino acids. CDR3 DNA: TGCGCCAGCAGCTTGGCCTCGCTAGCGGGAGGGCCCGGCACAGATACGCAGTATTTT. Its translation is CASSLASLAGGPGTDTQYF.

This chain joins TRBV18 and TRBJ2-1, with D possibly being TRBD1 (5 bases). The CDR3 consists of 12 residues. Germline V gene lookup returns CDR1 KGHSH and CDR2 LQKENI. V gave up 2 bases and J gave up 8 bases, with 7 bases separating them. CDR3 protein: CASSPKGDEQFF. The CDR3 DNA sequence: TGTGCCAGCTCACCAAAAGGGGATGAGCAGTTCTTC.

This chain's CDR3 is CASSPAVISGNTIYF. The CDR3 nucleotides are TGTGCCAGCAGCCCCGCAGTAATCTCTGGAAACACCATATATTTT. The chain carries TRBV7-9 and TRBJ1-3, with unresolved D. V was cut by 5 bases and J by 0 bases, with 11 bases left in between. CDR1 is SEHNR and CDR2 is FQNEAQ in the germline V gene (reference sequence). This CDR3 region has 15 residues.

The genes are TRBV10-3 and TRBJ2-7, with D perhaps TRBD1 (5 bases). Germline-derived CDR1 and CDR2 are ENHRY and SYGVKD. With 8 bases removed from V and 0 bases from J, the gap between germline ends came to 17 bases. The CDR3 is made up of 15 amino acids. This CDR3 reads CAILASPGRSYEQYF. The DNA of the CDR3 is TGTGCCATCTTAGCCAGCCCAGGGCGCTCCTACGAGCAGTACTTC.

The J gene is TRBJ2-2, the V gene TRBV2; D is possibly TRBD2 (7 bases). Trimming took off 4 bases at V and 6 bases at J, with 9 bases between the two ends. The CDR3 is made up of 13 amino acids. CDR1 is SNHLY, CDR2 FYNNEI, per germline. The CDR3 sequence: CASSGEGAGELFF. The CDR3 nucleotides read TGTGCCAGCAGTGGGGAGGGGGCCGGGGAGCTGTTTTTT.

This CDR3 is CASSLGGEEKLFF. DNA of the CDR3: TGTGCCAGCAGCTTAGGGGGGGAGGAAAAACTGTTTTTT. This sequence joins TRBV5-6 and TRBJ1-4; perhaps TRBD1 as D (6 bases). CDR1 is SGHDT, CDR2 YYEEEE, per germline. CDR3 size: 13 residues. Between the trimmed V and J ends, which lost 2 bases and 8 bases, there was a span of 10 bases.

The chain is built from TRBV5-1 and TRBJ1-6, with 8 bases aligning to TRBD1. V shed 0 bases, J shed 7 bases, and the junction held 0 bases outside the gene matches. CDR1 SGHRS and CDR2 YFSETQ come from the germline V gene. The CDR3 is made up of 14 amino acids. The CDR3 coding sequence is TGCGCCAGCAGCTTGGGACAGGGGAATTCACCCCTCCACTTT. This encodes CASSLGQGNSPLHF.

This chain links TRBV5-1 with TRBJ2-5, with D tentatively TRBD1 (6 bases). In germline, CDR1 is SGHRS, CDR2 YFSETQ. Trimming pared 0 bases from V and 4 bases from J, leaving 10 bases between. This CDR3 spans 14 amino acids. CDR3 in DNA: TGCGCCAGCAGCTTGGTTGGGGGCTTAGAGACCCAGTACTTC. It codes for CASSLVGGLETQYF.

This chain links TRBV13 with TRBJ1-2, with 9 bases that match TRBD1. The CDR3 has 14 amino acids. The V and J ends lost 5 bases and 2 bases, in that order; junction bases with no gene match: 3. Looked up from germline, CDR1 is PRHDT and CDR2 is FYEKMQ (reference sequence). The CDR3 region is CASSTGQGNYGYTF. Written as DNA, the CDR3 is TGTGCCAGCAGCACTGGACAGGGGAACTATGGCTACACCTTC.

The genes are TRBV28 and TRBJ2-1; 9 bases are a match to TRBD1. The CDR3 runs 14 residues. With 6 bases clipped from V and 8 bases from J, the junction kept 8 bases outside the gene matches. CDR1 is MDHEN, CDR2 SYDVKM, per germline. The CDR3 DNA reads as TGTGCCAGCAGATCGGGACAGGGTGTCGATGAGCAGTTCTTC. Encoded protein: CASRSGQGVDEQFF.

V gene TRBV11-1 combines with J gene TRBJ2-7; no clear D. With 3 bases removed from V and 3 bases from J, the gap between germline ends came to 6 bases. CDR1 is SGHAT and CDR2 is FQDESV in the germline V gene (reference sequence). This CDR3 is built from 12 residues. The CDR3 region has the DNA TGTGCCAGCAGCTTGGTCAGCTACGAGCAGTACTTC. Protein sequence: CASSLVSYEQYF.

The chain carries TRBV27 and TRBJ1-1; TRBD1 matches 9 bases. After removal of 8 bases from V and 1 base from J, the junction contained 8 bases not matched to a gene. Per the germline V gene, CDR1 is MNHEY and CDR2 is SMNVEV (reference sequence). The length of the CDR3 is 15 residues. In DNA, the CDR3 is TGTGCCAGCCAACAACAGGGGGCGGAGAACACTGAAGCTTTCTTT. Its translation: CASQQQGAENTEAFF.